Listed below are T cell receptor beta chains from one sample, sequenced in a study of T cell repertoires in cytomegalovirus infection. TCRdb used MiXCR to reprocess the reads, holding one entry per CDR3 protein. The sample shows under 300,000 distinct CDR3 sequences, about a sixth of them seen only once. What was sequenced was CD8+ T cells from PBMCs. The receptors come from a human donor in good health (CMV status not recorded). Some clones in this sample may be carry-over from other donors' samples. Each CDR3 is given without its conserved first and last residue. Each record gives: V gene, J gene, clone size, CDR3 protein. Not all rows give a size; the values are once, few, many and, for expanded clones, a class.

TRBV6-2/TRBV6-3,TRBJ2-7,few,ASSYRPTSGAFYEQY
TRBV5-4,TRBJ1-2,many,ASSFVSTDYGYT
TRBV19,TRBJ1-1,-,ASSHTLLSGAVNTEAF
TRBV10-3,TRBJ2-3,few,AISGQDTSTDTQY
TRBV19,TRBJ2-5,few,ASSIDGTTRETQY
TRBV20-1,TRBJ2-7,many,SASVWAGQKGYEQY
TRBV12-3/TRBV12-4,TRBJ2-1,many,ASRISGSDLNEQF
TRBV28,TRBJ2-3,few,ASRMGTSDTQY
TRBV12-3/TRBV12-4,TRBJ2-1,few,ASSPARASYNEQF
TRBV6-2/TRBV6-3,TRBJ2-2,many,ASTLGGTGELF
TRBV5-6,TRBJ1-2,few,ASSATRTVMGGYT
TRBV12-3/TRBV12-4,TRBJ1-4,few,ASSPTVSYNEKLF
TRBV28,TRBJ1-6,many,ASSPLLRDVTSSYNSPLH
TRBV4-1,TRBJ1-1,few,ASSQDLQVGNTEAF
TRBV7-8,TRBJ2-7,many,ASSLAQAAYEQY
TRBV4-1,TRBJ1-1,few,ASSQEQANTEAF
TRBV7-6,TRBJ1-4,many,ASSLVGHQVPTNEKLF
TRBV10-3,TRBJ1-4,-,AISEGPNEKLF
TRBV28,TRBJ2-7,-,ASSLASKEQY
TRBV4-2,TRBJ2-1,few,ASSQEVGGRYNEQF
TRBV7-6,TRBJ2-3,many,ASSAVSTDTQY
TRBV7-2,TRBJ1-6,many,ASSLPGYNSPLH
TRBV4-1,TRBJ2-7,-,ASSPGVGTRTYEQY
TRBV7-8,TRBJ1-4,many,ASSPWAATNEKLF
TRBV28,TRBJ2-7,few,ASSLVTGKGEQY
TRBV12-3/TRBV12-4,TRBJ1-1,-,ASSHQYSTGITHGRDTEAF
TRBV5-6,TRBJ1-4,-,ASSHGTGQLNEKLF
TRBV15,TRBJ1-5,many,ATSPTRSVNQPQH
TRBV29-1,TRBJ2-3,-,SVEGDTGTDTQY
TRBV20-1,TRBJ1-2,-,SARDPGGYSSFGYT
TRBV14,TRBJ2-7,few,ASSRISYEQY
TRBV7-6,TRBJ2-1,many,ASSLDPYNEQF
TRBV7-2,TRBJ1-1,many,ASSPSGGGLTEAF
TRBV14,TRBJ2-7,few,ASSQDAIVREQY
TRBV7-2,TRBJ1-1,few,AIGGSGHTEAF
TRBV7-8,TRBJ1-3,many,ASSPDPFLAGNTIY
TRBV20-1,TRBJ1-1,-,SAPDRGLTDTEAF
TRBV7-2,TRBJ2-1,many,ASSLVGGGGAMEF